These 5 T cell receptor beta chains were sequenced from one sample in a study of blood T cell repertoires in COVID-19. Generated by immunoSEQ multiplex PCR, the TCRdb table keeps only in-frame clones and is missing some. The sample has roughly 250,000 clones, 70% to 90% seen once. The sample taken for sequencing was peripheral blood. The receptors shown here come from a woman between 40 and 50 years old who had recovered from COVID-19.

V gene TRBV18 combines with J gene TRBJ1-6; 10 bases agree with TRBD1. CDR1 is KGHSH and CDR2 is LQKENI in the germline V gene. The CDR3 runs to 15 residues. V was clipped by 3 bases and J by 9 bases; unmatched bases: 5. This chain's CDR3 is CASSPQGQGPSPLHF. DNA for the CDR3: TGTGCCAGCTCACCTCAGGGACAGGGGCCTTCACCCCTCCACTTT.

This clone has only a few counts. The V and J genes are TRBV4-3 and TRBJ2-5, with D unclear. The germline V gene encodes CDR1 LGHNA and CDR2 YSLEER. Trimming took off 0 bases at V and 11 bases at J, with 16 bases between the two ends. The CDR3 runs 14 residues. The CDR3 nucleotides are TGCGCCAGCAGCCAAGATTCCGGGTTTGGGTCTCAGTACTTC. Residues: CASSQDSGFGSQYF.

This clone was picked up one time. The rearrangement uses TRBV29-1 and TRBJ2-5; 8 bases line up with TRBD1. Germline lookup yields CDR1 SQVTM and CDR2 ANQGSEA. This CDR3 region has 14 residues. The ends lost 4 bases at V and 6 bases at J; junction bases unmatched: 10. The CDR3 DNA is TGCAGCGTTGGGAGCAGGGGGCTAGAAAAGACCCAGTACTTC. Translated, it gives CSVGSRGLEKTQYF.

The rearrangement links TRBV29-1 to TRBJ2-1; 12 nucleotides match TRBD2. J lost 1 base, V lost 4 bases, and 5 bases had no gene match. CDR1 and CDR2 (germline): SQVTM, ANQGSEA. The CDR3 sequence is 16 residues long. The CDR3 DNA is TGCAGCGTTGCCCTGACTAGCGGGAGTTCCTACAATGAGCAGTTCTTC. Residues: CSVALTSGSSYNEQFF.

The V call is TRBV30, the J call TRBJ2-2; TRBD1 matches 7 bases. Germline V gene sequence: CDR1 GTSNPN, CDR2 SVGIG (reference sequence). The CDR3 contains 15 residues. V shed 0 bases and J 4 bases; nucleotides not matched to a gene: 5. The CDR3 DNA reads TGTGCCTGGAGTGTACAGGGGAGAAGCACCGGGGAGCTGTTTTTT. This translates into CAWSVQGRSTGELFF.